The 24 T cell receptor beta chains listed next were all sequenced from one sample in a study of response to subunit inactivated influenza vaccine. TCRdb fed the RT-PCR reads into MiXCR, producing one record per CDR3 protein. The sample holds 560,000 or so distinct CDR3 sequences, 7.6% seen once. The sequences come from PBMCs from blood, collected roughly 24 months after vaccination. Receptor source: a man aged 50-75 years who received an inactivated influenza vaccine.

The chain employs TRBV29-1 and TRBJ2-3; tentative D call: TRBD1 (6 bases). V shed 5 bases and J shed 5 bases, with 8 bases lying between them. CDR3 length: 11 amino acids. CDR1 and CDR2 from the germline V gene are SQVTM and ANQGSEA. CDR3 nucleotides: TGCAGCGTTAAGGGGGTAGATACGCAGTATTTT. Its protein is CSVKGVDTQYF.

A note on this clonotype: This sequence may be a read error, since a much larger clone differs from it by one base. The rearrangement links TRBV28 to TRBJ2-7; D remains unclear. The CDR3 has 12 amino acids. The germline CDR1 and CDR2 sequences are MDHEN and SYDVKM. The CDR3: CASRRANYEQHF. The CDR3 DNA is TGTGCCAGCAGACGGGCGAACTACGAGCAGCACTTC.

CDR3 bases: TGTGCCAGCTCACCACCGTTAGGGGAGGATGAGCAGTTCTTC. Its translation: CASSPPLGEDEQFF. V and J are TRBV18 and TRBJ2-1; possible D gene TRBD2, 6 bases. The CDR3 has 14 residues. The germline V and J ends were trimmed by 0 bases and 8 bases, with 11 bases remaining between them. Germline lookup yields CDR1 KGHSH and CDR2 LQKENI.

This clonotype was counted ten times or more. The V gene is TRBV12-3 or TRBV12-4, the J gene TRBJ1-1, with 8 nucleotides matching TRBD1. Losses at the gene ends were 6 bases for V and 5 bases for J; bases not matched to a gene: 8. The CDR3 has 14 residues. CDR3 nucleotide sequence: TGTGCCAGCAGCCTAACAGGGGGAAAAACTGAAGCTTTCTTT. It translates to CASSLTGGKTEAFF.

The rearrangement joins TRBV12-3 or TRBV12-4 to TRBJ2-1; D gene unclear. The CDR3 contains 11 residues. Trimming left V 3 bases short and J 10 bases short, with 7 bases between. The CDR3 bases are TGTGCCAGCAGTTTCGGCCCCGAGCAGTTCTTC. It yields the protein CASSFGPEQFF.

The chain joins TRBV4-3 to TRBJ2-7, with TRBD1 as a possible D gene (5 bases). CDR1 and CDR2 (germline): LGHNA, YSLEER. The CDR3 extends over 13 amino acids. The ends were cut back, 3 bases at V and 2 bases at J, with 8 bases in the middle. The CDR3 sequence: CASSQRRAYEQYF. The CDR3, as DNA: TGCGCCAGCAGCCAGCGCAGGGCCTACGAGCAGTACTTC.

In this sample, this clonotype turned up a few times. The V call is TRBV18, the J call TRBJ2-2; 7 positions agree with TRBD1. The CDR3 runs to 14 residues. Germline V CDR1 and CDR2: KGHSH, LQKENI. With V trimmed by 1 base and J by 5 bases, 1 base remained unmatched. CDR3 DNA sequence: TGTGCCAGCTCACCACAGGACAGGACCGGGGAGCTGTTTTTT. It specifies CASSPQDRTGELFF.

The sample holds a few counts of this clonotype. The V call is TRBV2, the J call TRBJ2-3; D tentatively reads TRBD1 or TRBD2 (6 bases each). This CDR3 is built from 14 residues. V was trimmed by 8 bases and J by 0 bases, leaving 12 bases between them. Germline loops: CDR1 SNHLY, CDR2 FYNNEI. CDR3 sequence reads: CASGPGASTDTQYF. The CDR3 region has the DNA TGTGCCAGCGGGCCGGGGGCGAGCACAGATACGCAGTATTTT.

This chain joins TRBV9 and TRBJ2-1; tentatively, D is TRBD1 (6 bases). From germline, CDR1 is SGDLS and CDR2 YYNGEE. Trimming removed 0 bases at V and 1 base at J, with 11 bases between. This CDR3 is 16 amino acids long. The CDR3 DNA reads TGTGCCAGCAGCGTAGGGACAGTGGTATCCTACAATGAGCAGTTCTTC. It yields the protein CASSVGTVVSYNEQFF.

In its sample, this clonotype was seen a few times. This sequence joins TRBV4-3 and TRBJ1-6; TRBD1 is a possible D gene (6 bases). The V end was cut by 2 bases, the J end by 7 bases, with 9 bases between. This CDR3 spans 14 amino acids. The germline V gene has CDR1 LGHNA and CDR2 YSLEER. The CDR3 loop reads CASSQSDRNSPLHF. The CDR3, as DNA: TGCGCCAGCAGCCAAAGCGACAGGAATTCACCCCTCCACTTT.

Many counts were recorded for this clonotype. V is TRBV5-8 and J is TRBJ2-2; D gene unclear. V was shortened by 4 bases and J by 9 bases, with 16 bases between the two germline ends. The CDR3 is 14 residues long. Germline lookup yields CDR1 SGHTS and CDR2 YDEGEE. CDR3 loop: CASSLKRPARELFF. DNA of the CDR3: TGTGCCAGCAGCCTCAAAAGACCCGCCCGGGAGCTGTTTTTT.

This chain connects TRBV19 to TRBJ1-5, with D unclear. The germline V gene encodes CDR1 LNHDA and CDR2 SQIVND (reference sequence). The CDR3 is made up of 12 amino acids. Between the trimmed V and J ends, which lost 3 bases and 7 bases, there was a span of 7 bases. DNA of the CDR3: TGTGCCAGTAGTATGGGTCTACAGCCCCAGCATTTT. The encoded protein is CASSMGLQPQHF.

This clonotype was seen a few times. The genes are TRBV29-1 and TRBJ2-5, with TRBD1 as a possible D gene (7 bases). The V gene's germline CDR1 is SQVTM and CDR2 ANQGSEA. The CDR3 spans 13 residues. The ends were cut back, 6 bases at V and 5 bases at J, with 16 bases in the middle. CDR3 loop: CSVRTTGRETQYF. The CDR3 DNA reads as TGCAGCGTCCGGACGACAGGGAGGGAGACCCAGTACTTC.

The rearrangement joins TRBV20-1 to TRBJ1-5; a possible D gene is TRBD1 (5 bases). V lost 1 base and J 5 bases, leaving 18 bases between the germline ends. In germline, CDR1 is DFQATT, CDR2 SNEGSKA (reference sequence). CDR3 length equals 16 residues. CDR3 DNA sequence: TGCAGTGCTAGAGGTCTACGGGGCAGGGACGATCAGCCCCAGCATTTT. Amino acids: CSARGLRGRDDQPQHF.

This clonotype was counted at least ten times. The chain joins TRBV2 to TRBJ1-5, with D unclear. V lost 6 bases, J lost 1 base, and 7 bases lay in between. Germline loops: CDR1 SNHLY, CDR2 FYNNEI. This CDR3 has 13 amino acids. CDR3 DNA: TGTGCCAGCAGGATGGACAGCAATCAGCCCCAGCATTTT. This gives the protein CASRMDSNQPQHF.

The sample holds many counts of this clonotype. The chain is built from TRBV12-3 or TRBV12-4 and TRBJ1-2, with D unresolved. With 6 bases removed from V and 3 bases from J, the gap between germline ends came to 8 bases. CDR3 length equals 12 residues. As DNA, the CDR3 is TGTGCCAGCAGCCAATTGGACTATGGCTACACCTTC. The encoded protein is CASSQLDYGYTF.

The chain has TRBV20-1 and TRBJ2-7; 8 bases are shared with TRBD1. This CDR3 has 14 residues. CDR1 is DFQATT and CDR2 is SNEGSKA in the germline V gene (reference sequence). The V and J ends lost 5 bases and 3 bases, in that order; junction bases with no gene match: 9. CDR3 coding DNA: TGCAGTGCTGAGGACAGGGCAACCTTCTACGAGCAGTACTTC. Protein sequence: CSAEDRATFYEQYF.

This clonotype was recorded a few times. The chain employs TRBV28 and TRBJ2-7, with TRBD1 as a possible D gene (6 bases). CDR1 is MDHEN and CDR2 is SYDVKM in the germline V gene. This CDR3 is 12 amino acids long. V was clipped by 6 bases and J by 6 bases, with 12 bases between them. CDR3 sequence (DNA): TGTGCCAGCAGACGACAGGTACCCGAGCAGTACTTC. Translation: CASRRQVPEQYF.

This chain uses TRBV12-3 or TRBV12-4 with TRBJ2-5, with a weak D call TRBD2 (5 bases). The CDR3 contains 16 residues. V was trimmed by 2 bases and J by 3 bases, leaving 16 bases between them. The CDR3 region is CASSLIPAEVEETQYF. The CDR3 DNA sequence: TGTGCCAGCAGTTTAATCCCAGCGGAGGTCGAAGAGACCCAGTACTTC.

CDR3 sequence reads: CSARLGGTTRGAYNSPLHF. CDR3 DNA sequence: TGCAGTGCTAGGTTGGGCGGGACAACTAGAGGGGCCTATAATTCACCCCTCCACTTT. The V call is TRBV20-1, the J call TRBJ1-6, with D tentatively TRBD1 (6 bases). This CDR3 has 19 amino acids. Germline values: CDR1 DFQATT, CDR2 SNEGSKA (reference sequence). V was trimmed by 3 bases and J by 2 bases, leaving 23 bases between them.

The V call is TRBV6-5, the J call TRBJ1-2; D not certain. The V and J ends lost 5 bases and 4 bases respectively, with 11 bases between them. This CDR3 has 13 residues. Germline CDR1 reads MNHEY; CDR2 reads SVGAGI. The CDR3 protein is CASSNTRTYGYTF. The DNA for the CDR3 is TGTGCCAGCAGTAACACTCGGACCTATGGCTACACCTTC.

The table lists this clonotype with a few counts. V gene TRBV4-1 combines with J gene TRBJ2-7; possibly TRBD1 for D (5 bases). Trimming shortened V by 0 bases and J by 3 bases, and 9 bases separated the two germline ends. The germline V gene encodes CDR1 MGHRA and CDR2 YSYEKL. The length of the CDR3 is 14 residues. The DNA of the CDR3 is TGCGCCAGCAGCCAAGAAAAGGGGTACTACGAGCAGTACTTC. This codes for CASSQEKGYYEQYF.

This rearrangement joins TRBV12-3 or TRBV12-4 to TRBJ1-5, with 8 nucleotides matching TRBD1. The CDR3 loop spans 16 amino acids. The V gene end was trimmed by 1 base and the J gene end by 1 base; junction bases not matched to a gene: 3. The CDR3: CASSLGDRLSNQPQHF. CDR3 nucleotide sequence: TGTGCCAGCAGTTTAGGGGACAGGTTGAGCAATCAGCCCCAGCATTTT.

There are many counts of this clonotype. V gene TRBV5-1 combines with J gene TRBJ2-7, with 7 bases fitting TRBD1. The CDR3 length is 14 residues. V trimming: 5 bases; J trimming: 2 bases; junction bases outside the gene matches: 7. Germline CDR1 is SGHRS and CDR2 is YFSETQ. CDR3 sequence reads: CASSVGQETYEQYF. CDR3 nucleotides: TGCGCCAGCAGTGTAGGACAGGAGACCTACGAGCAGTACTTC.